Listed here is a single TCR beta chain. The antigen it binds to is not known. Base quality data are lacking; no much larger clone is found one base away. Collaborating institutions collected whole blood in K2EDTA tubes following their own protocols. For TCRbeta analysis, collaborators shipped samples in one of three forms: frozen whole blood, isolated PBMCs, or DNA extracted from either of those sample types. The data derive from a study of blood T cell repertoires in COVID-19 (TCRdb year 2020). Some background on the complete study: Samples from collaborators originated in the United States, Italy and Spain and spanned both the acute and convalescent phases of COVID-19. The material from the prospective study consisted of cDNA or gDNA derived from T cells, B-cell-depleted T cells, or PBMCs. Samples came from the ongoing ImmuneRACE study (first 160 participants) plus 1,254 subjects from 6 global collaborators. Deeply sampled blood TCRbeta repertoires from subjects exposed to, actively infected with, or recovered from COVID-19 were included in the dataset. Where available, HLA class I and class II types were obtained from metadata supplied by the sample provider rather than from assay-based typing. A freely available public database, intended as a resource for researchers studying the immune response to SARS-CoV-2, is where the repertoires were released. Nearly every sample came with metadata listing a de-identified subject ID, COVID-19 status, age in years and sex.

What the study reported, not specific to this receptor: Clinical and demographic metadata were provided uncurated, with the amount varying by source and participant.

TCRbeta CDR3 regions were amplified from genomic DNA using the immunoSEQ Assay, a bias-controlled multiplex PCR. The original pipeline was this. Within the assay, amplification of reference gene primers was used to estimate how many nucleated cells each sample contained. To quantify the absolute abundance of each unique TCRbeta CDR3 rearrangement, sequence reads were collapsed and filtered. Productive Simpson clonality was computed per sample as the square root of Simpson's diversity index over productive rearrangements. TCRdb retrieved this table from immuneACCESS and kept in-frame rearrangements only. Not all clones are present; in checked studies, unresolved V genes account for under half, and no reason is known for the remainder. V, J and clone size were drawn from that table, and D and trimming were deduced from the DNA. This sample gives hundreds of thousands of clones in total; 70% to 80% of them show up just once. Around 3.4% of the sample rests with the top ten.

The CDR3 covers 19 residues, taking in both the cysteine and the phenylalanine. CDR3 DNA only is kept here, 57 bases in frame from base 1. Cut back by 2 bases and 0 bases, the V and J ends lie 20 bases apart. CDR1 KGHSH and CDR2 LQKENI are derived from the germline V gene. The receptor was isolated from a woman aged 80 or over with acute or convalescent COVID-19. The sequenced sample was peripheral blood. This receptor chain uses TRBV18 and TRBJ1-3, with TRBD1 as a weak D call on 6 bases. The CDR3 amino acid sequence is: CASSPNAGQPLGSGNTIYF. The DNA sequence is as follows: TGTGCCAGCTCACCAAACGCTGGACAGCCACTTGGCTCTGGAAACACCATATATTTT.